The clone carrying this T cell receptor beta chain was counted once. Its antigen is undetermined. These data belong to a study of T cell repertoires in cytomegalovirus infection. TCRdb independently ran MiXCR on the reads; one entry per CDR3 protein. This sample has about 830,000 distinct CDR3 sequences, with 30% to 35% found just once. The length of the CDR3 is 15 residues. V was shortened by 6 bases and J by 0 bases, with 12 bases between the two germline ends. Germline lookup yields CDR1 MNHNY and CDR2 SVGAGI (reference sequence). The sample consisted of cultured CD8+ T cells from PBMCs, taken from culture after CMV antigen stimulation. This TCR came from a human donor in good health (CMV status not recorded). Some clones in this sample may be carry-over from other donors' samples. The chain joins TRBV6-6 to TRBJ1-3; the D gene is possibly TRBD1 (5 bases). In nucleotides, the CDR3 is TGTGCCAGCAGGCCCGACAGCACCTCTGGAAACACCATATATTTT. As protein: CASRPDSTSGNTIYF.